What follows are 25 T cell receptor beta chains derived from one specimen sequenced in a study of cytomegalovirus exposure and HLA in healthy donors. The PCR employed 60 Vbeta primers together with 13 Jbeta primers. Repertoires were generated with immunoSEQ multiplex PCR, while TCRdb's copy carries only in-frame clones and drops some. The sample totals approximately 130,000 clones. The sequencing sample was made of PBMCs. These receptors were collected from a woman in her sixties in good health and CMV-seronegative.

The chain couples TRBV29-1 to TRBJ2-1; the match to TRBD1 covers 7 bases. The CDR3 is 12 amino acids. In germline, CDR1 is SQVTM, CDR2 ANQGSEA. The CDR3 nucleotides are TGCATCGGACAGGCACACAATTATGTGCAGTTCTTC. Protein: CIGQAHNYVQFF.

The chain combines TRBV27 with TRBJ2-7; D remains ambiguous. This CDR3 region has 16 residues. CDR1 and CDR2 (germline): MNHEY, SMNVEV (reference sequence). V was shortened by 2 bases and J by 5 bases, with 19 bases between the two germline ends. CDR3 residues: CASSLRRGSLVDEQYF. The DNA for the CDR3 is TGTGCCAGCAGTTTAAGGAGAGGCAGTCTGGTTGACGAGCAGTACTTC.

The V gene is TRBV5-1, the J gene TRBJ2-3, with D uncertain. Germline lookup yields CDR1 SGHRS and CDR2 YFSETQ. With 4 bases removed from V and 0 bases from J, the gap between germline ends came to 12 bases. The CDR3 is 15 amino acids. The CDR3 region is CASSPPAGSTDTQYF. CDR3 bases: TGCGCCAGCAGCCCCCCGGCAGGAAGCACAGATACGCAGTATTTT. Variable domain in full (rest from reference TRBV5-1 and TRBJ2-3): KAGVTQTPRYLIKTRGQQVTLSCSPISGHRSVSWYQQTPGQGLQFLFEYFSETQRNKGNFPGRFSGRQFSNSRSEMNVSTLELGDSALYLCASSPPAGSTDTQYFGPGTRLTVL.

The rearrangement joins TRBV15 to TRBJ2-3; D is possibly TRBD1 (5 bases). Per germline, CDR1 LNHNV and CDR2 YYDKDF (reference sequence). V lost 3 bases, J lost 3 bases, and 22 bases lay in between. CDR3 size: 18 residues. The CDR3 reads CATSRSVSGRARTDTQYF. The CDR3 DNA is TGTGCCACCAGCAGGTCTGTATCGGGCAGGGCAAGGACAGATACGCAGTATTTT.

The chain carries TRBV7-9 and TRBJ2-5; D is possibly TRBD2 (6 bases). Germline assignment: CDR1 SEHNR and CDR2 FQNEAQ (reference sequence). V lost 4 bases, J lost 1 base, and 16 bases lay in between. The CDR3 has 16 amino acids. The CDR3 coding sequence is TGTGCCAGCAGCTCGTATCAGCGGGCGTCCCAAGAGACCCAGTACTTC. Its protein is CASSSYQRASQETQYF.

The CDR3 sequence is CASSLPSPGTQYF. DNA of the CDR3: TGTGCCAGCAGCTTGCCTAGCCCGGGAACGCAGTATTTT. This rearrangement joins TRBV5-6 to TRBJ2-3; TRBD2 is a possible D gene (5 bases). This CDR3 is built from 13 residues. The ends were cut back, 1 base at V and 9 bases at J, with 12 bases in the middle. Germline-derived CDR1 and CDR2 are SGHDT and YYEEEE.

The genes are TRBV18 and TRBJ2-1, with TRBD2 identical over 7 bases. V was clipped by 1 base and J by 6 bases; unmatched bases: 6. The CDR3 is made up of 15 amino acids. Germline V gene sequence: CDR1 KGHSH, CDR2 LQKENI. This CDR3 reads CASSPREGLGNEQFF. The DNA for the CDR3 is TGTGCCAGCTCACCACGGGAGGGGTTGGGCAATGAGCAGTTCTTC.

CDR3 bases: TGTGCCAGCAGTCCCGGGACAGGGCCCGCGGTGGGAGGCTACACCTTC. Amino acids: CASSPGTGPAVGGYTF. The V call is TRBV6-6, the J call TRBJ1-2, with 9 bases that match TRBD1. Looked up from germline, CDR1 is MNHNY and CDR2 is SVGAGI (reference sequence). V trimming: 5 bases; J trimming: 8 bases; junction bases outside the gene matches: 15. The CDR3 contains 16 residues.

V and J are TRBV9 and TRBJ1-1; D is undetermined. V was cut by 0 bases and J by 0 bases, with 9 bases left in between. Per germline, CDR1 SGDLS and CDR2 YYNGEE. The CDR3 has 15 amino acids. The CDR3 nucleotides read TGTGCCAGCAGCGTAGGGAGCAGCGTGAACACTGAAGCTTTCTTT. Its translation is CASSVGSSVNTEAFF.

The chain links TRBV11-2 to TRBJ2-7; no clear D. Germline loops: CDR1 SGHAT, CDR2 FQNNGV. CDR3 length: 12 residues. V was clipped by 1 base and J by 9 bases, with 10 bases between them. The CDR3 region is CASSLGATRQYF. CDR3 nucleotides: TGTGCCAGCAGCTTAGGGGCGACGCGGCAGTACTTC.

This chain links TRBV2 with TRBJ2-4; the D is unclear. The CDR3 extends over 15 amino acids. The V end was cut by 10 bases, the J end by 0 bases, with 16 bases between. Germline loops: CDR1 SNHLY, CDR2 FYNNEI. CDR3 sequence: CATGPPSLAKNIQYF. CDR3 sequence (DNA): TGTGCCACAGGCCCTCCCAGTCTAGCCAAAAACATTCAGTACTTC.

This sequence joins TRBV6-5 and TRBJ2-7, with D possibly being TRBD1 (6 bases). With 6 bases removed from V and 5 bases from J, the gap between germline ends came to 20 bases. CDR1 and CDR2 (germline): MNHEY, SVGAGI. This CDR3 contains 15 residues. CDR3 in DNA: TGTGCCAGCAGCGCAGTTACTTACAGGGTTAACGAGCAGTACTTC. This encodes CASSAVTYRVNEQYF.

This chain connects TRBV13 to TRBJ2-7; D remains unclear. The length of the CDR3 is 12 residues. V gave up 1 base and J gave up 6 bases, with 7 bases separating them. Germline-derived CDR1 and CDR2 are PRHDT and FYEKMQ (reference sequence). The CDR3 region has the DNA TGTGCCAGCAGCTTAGTACATGGCGAGCAGTACTTC. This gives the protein CASSLVHGEQYF.

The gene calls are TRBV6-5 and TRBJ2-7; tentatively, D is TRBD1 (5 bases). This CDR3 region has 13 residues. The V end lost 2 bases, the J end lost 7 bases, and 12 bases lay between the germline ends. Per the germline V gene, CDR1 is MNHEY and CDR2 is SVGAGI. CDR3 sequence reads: CASSYKGRREQYF. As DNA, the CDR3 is TGTGCCAGCAGTTACAAGGGGCGTCGAGAGCAGTACTTC.

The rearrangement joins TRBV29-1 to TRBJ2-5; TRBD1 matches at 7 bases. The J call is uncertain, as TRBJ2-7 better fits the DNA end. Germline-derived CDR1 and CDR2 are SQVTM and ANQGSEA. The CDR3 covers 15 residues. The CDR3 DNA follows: TGCAGCGTTGAAGAGCGACAGGGTGGTTTCGACGAGCAGTACTTC. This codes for CSVEERQGGFDEQYF.

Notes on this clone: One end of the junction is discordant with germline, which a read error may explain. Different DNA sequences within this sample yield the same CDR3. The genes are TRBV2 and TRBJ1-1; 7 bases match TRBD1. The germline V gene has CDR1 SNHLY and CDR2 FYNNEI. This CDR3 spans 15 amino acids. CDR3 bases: TGCGCCAGCAGGCCGGGGGGGACAGCGAACACTGAAGCTTTCTTT. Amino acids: CASRPGGTANTEAFF.

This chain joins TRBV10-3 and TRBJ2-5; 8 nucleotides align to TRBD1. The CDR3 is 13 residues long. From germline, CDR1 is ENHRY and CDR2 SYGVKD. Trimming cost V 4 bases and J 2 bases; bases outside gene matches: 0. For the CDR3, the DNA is TGTGCCATCAGTGGGACAGGGCAAGAGACCCAGTACTTC. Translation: CAISGTGQETQYF.

In DNA, the CDR3 is TGTGCCAGCAGCTTAAAGGCACCTGGGACAGGGGATGGCTACACCTTC. Translating gives CASSLKAPGTGDGYTF. The gene calls are TRBV7-9 and TRBJ1-2, with 10 bases lining up with TRBD1. Germline V gene data show CDR1 as SEHNR and CDR2 as FQNEAQ (reference sequence). The CDR3 is 16 amino acids. Germline trimming cut 2 bases from V and 6 bases from J; bases unmatched to any gene: 9. Variable domain in full (rest from reference TRBV7-9 and TRBJ1-2): DTGVSQNPRHKITKRGQNVTFRCDPISEHNRLYWYRQTLGQGPEFLTYFQNEAQLEKSRLLSDRFSAERPKGSFSTLEIQRTEQGDSAMYLCASSLKAPGTGDGYTFGSGTRLTVV.

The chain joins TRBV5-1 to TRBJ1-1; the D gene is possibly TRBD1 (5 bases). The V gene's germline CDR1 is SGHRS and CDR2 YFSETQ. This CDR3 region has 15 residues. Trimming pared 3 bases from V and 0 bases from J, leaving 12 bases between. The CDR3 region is CASSSQGGLNTEAFF. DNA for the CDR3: TGCGCCAGCAGCTCCCAGGGAGGGCTGAACACTGAAGCTTTCTTT.

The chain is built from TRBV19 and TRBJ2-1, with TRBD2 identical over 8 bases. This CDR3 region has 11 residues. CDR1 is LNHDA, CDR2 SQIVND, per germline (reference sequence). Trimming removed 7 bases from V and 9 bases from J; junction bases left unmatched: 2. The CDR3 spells CASNGGGEQFF. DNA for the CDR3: TGTGCCAGTAACGGGGGGGGTGAGCAGTTCTTC.

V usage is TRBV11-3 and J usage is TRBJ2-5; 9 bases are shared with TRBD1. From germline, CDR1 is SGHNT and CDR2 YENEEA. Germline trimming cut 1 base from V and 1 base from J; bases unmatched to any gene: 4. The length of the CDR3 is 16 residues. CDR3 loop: CASSLVGQGTQETQYF. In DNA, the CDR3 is TGTGCCAGCAGCTTAGTAGGACAGGGGACCCAAGAGACCCAGTACTTC.

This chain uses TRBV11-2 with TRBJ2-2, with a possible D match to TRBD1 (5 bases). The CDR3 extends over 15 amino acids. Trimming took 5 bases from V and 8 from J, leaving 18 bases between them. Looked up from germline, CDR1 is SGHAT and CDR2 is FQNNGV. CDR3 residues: CASSRLQGVGGELFF. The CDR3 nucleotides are TGTGCCAGCAGCCGCCTCCAGGGCGTCGGGGGGGAGCTGTTTTTT.

The CDR3 coding sequence is TGTGCCATCAGTGAGGGGGGGAGAACAGGGGCGTACTACGAGCAGTACTTC. As protein: CAISEGGRTGAYYEQYF. The chain joins TRBV10-3 to TRBJ2-7; tentative D call: TRBD1 (7 bases). The CDR3 consists of 17 residues. Germline CDR1 and CDR2: ENHRY and SYGVKD. Deletions cut 2 bases from V and 3 bases from J, with 20 bases between.

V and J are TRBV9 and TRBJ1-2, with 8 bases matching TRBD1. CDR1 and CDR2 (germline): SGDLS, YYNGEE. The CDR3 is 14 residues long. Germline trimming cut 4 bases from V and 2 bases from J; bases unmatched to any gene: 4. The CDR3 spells CASSSGQGNYGYTF. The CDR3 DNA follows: TGTGCCAGCAGCTCAGGACAGGGAAACTATGGCTACACCTTC. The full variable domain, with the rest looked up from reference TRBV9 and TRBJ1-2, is DSGVTQTPKHLITATGQRVTLRCSPRSGDLSVYWYQQSLDQGLQFLIQYYNGEERAKGNILERFSAQQFPDLHSELNLSSLELGDSALYFCASSSGQGNYGYTFGSGTRLTVV.

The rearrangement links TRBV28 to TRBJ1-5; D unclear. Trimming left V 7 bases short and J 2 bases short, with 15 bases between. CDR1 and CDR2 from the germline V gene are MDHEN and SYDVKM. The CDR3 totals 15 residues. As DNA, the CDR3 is TGTGCCAGCACCTCCCCGGGGATCCGCAATCAGCCCCAGCATTTT. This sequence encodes CASTSPGIRNQPQHF.